Below, 31 T cell receptor beta chains from the same sample are listed, as sequenced in a study of neurological immune-mediated disorders. TCRdb reprocessed the 5' RACE reads with MiXCR, giving one entry per CDR3 protein. The table records approximately 66,000 distinct CDR3 sequences, under 3.5% of them present only once. The sample consisted of PBMCs. The origin of the receptors is a man between 40 and 49 years old with multiple sclerosis.

This clonotype was recorded many times. The V call is TRBV12-3 or TRBV12-4, the J call TRBJ2-3; D gene uncertain. The V end was cut by 6 bases, the J end by 1 base, with 17 bases between. The CDR3 is 16 residues long. As DNA, the CDR3 is TGTGCCAGCAGCCCTCTCAGTTGGGGTGGCACAGATACGCAGTATTTT. Its protein is CASSPLSWGGTDTQYF.

In its sample, this clonotype was seen many times. This sequence joins TRBV5-5 and TRBJ1-1; 7 bases are a match to TRBD1. The germline gives CDR1 SGHKS, CDR2 YYEKEE (reference sequence). V dropped 3 bases and J dropped 0; count of bases not matched to a gene: 5. The CDR3 length is 15 residues. The CDR3 region is CASSSRTGVNTEAFF. The CDR3 nucleotides are TGTGCCAGCAGCTCCAGGACAGGAGTGAACACTGAAGCTTTCTTT.

This clonotype was seen repeatedly, ten times or more. The chain recombines TRBV29-1 with TRBJ1-5; D uncertain. This CDR3 spans 13 amino acids. V was trimmed by 1 base and J by 1 base, leaving 5 bases between them. CDR1 and CDR2 from the germline V gene are SQVTM and ANQGSEA. This chain's CDR3 is CSVEVASNQPQHF. In DNA form, the CDR3 reads TGCAGCGTTGAAGTAGCGAGCAATCAGCCCCAGCATTTT.

The sample holds many counts of this clonotype. The CDR3 nucleotides are TGTGCCAGCAGCCAAGAAGCGGGGCGGTACGAGCAGTACTTC. Amino acids: CASSQEAGRYEQYF. The rearrangement uses TRBV14 and TRBJ2-7; 7 nucleotides agree with TRBD2. The CDR3 is made up of 14 amino acids. V lost 0 bases to trimming and J lost 4 bases; unmatched junction nucleotides: 3. CDR1 is SGHDN and CDR2 is FVKESK in the germline V gene.

The chain has TRBV5-1 and TRBJ1-1, with D possibly matching TRBD1 (6 bases). CDR1 SGHRS and CDR2 YFSETQ come from the germline V gene. The ends were cut back, 4 bases at V and 1 base at J, with 14 bases in the middle. The CDR3 extends over 15 amino acids. In nucleotides, the CDR3 is TGCGCCAGCAGCGAAGGACAGCATAGGAACACTGAAGCTTTCTTT. It specifies CASSEGQHRNTEAFF.

At least ten counts were recorded for this clonotype. The chain combines TRBV20-1 with TRBJ2-1, with 10 bases aligning to TRBD2. CDR3 length: 12 residues. The germline CDR1 and CDR2 sequences are DFQATT and SNEGSKA (reference sequence). V lost 7 bases, J lost 3 bases, and 0 bases stayed unmatched. The CDR3 loop is CSGTSGYNEQFF. CDR3 sequence (DNA): TGCAGTGGGACTAGCGGCTACAATGAGCAGTTCTTC.

The sample holds many counts of this clonotype. V usage is TRBV27 and J usage is TRBJ2-1; D is perhaps TRBD2 (5 bases). The germline V and J ends were trimmed by 8 bases and 7 bases, with 15 bases remaining between them. The CDR3 spans 13 residues. Per the germline V gene, CDR1 is MNHEY and CDR2 is SMNVEV (reference sequence). This CDR3 is CASQRWPGNEQFF. Written as DNA, the CDR3 is TGTGCCAGCCAGCGGTGGCCGGGGAATGAGCAGTTCTTC.

At least ten counts were recorded for this clonotype. The CDR3 spells CATVPKAGGQETQYF. As DNA, the CDR3 is TGTGCCACGGTACCAAAAGCGGGGGGGCAAGAGACCCAGTACTTC. The chain combines TRBV10-3 with TRBJ2-5, with 10 bases aligning to TRBD2. V lost 10 bases, J lost 2 bases, and 10 bases stayed unmatched. This CDR3 contains 15 residues. Germline CDR1 and CDR2: ENHRY and SYGVKD.

This clonotype was detected many times. V gene TRBV5-6 combines with J gene TRBJ1-2; no clear D. The germline V and J ends were trimmed by 4 bases and 2 bases, with 9 bases remaining between them. The germline gives CDR1 SGHDT, CDR2 YYEEEE. This CDR3 is 13 amino acids long. Here the CDR3 DNA reads TGTGCCAGCAGCCCGGCCGGCAACTATGGCTACACCTTC. Amino acid sequence: CASSPAGNYGYTF.

This clonotype was seen ten or more times. V gene TRBV18 combines with J gene TRBJ1-5; D is undetermined. V was clipped by 2 bases and J by 3 bases, with 11 bases between them. Germline V gene sequence: CDR1 KGHSH, CDR2 LQKENI. The CDR3 loop spans 15 amino acids. In nucleotides, the CDR3 is TGTGCCAGCTCACCAGGACTCACGGACAATCAGCCCCAGCATTTT. This sequence encodes CASSPGLTDNQPQHF.

In this sample, this clonotype turned up many times. In nucleotides, the CDR3 is TGTGCCAGCAGCTTCGCAGCGGCGAACACCGGGGAGCTGTTTTTT. Protein sequence: CASSFAAANTGELFF. This chain joins TRBV7-9 and TRBJ2-2; D possibly corresponds to TRBD2 (5 bases). The ends were cut back, 3 bases at V and 0 bases at J, with 8 bases in the middle. Germline CDR1 and CDR2: SEHNR and FQNEAQ (reference sequence). The CDR3 contains 15 residues.

As for this clonotype: One end of the junction does not line up with germline, which may come from a read error. The rearrangement uses TRBV3-1 and TRBJ2-3; the D call may be TRBD1 or TRBD2 (5 bases each). The CDR3 spans 19 residues. Germline values: CDR1 LGHDT, CDR2 YNNKEL (reference sequence). As DNA, the CDR3 is TGTGCCAGCAACCAAGGTCCGGGACCCCAATCCTCGGGCACAGATACGCAGTATTTT. Translated: CASNQGPGPQSSGTDTQYF.

This clonotype has ten or more counts. J is TRBJ2-3 and V is TRBV7-9, with 7 bases that match TRBD1. Germline V CDR1 and CDR2: SEHNR, FQNEAQ (reference sequence). This CDR3 spans 19 amino acids. V was pared by 0 bases and J by 2 bases, with 14 bases of the junction left unmatched. The CDR3 here is CASSLALVFGTESTDTQYF. In DNA form, the CDR3 reads TGTGCCAGCAGCTTAGCCCTCGTTTTCGGGACAGAATCCACAGATACGCAGTATTTT.

This clonotype was recorded a few times. The chain links TRBV12-3 or TRBV12-4 to TRBJ2-1; the match to TRBD2 covers 11 bases. V was pared by 3 bases and J by 10 bases, with 5 bases of the junction left unmatched. This CDR3 has 14 amino acids. The CDR3 loop is CASSFIAGGREQFF. The CDR3 DNA follows: TGTGCCAGCAGTTTTATAGCGGGGGGGCGCGAGCAGTTCTTC.

This clonotype was counted ten times or more. The V call is TRBV29-1, the J call TRBJ2-7; D is undetermined. Germline CDR1 is SQVTM and CDR2 is ANQGSEA. V was trimmed by 2 bases and J by 1 base, leaving 18 bases between them. The CDR3 spans 16 residues. Here the CDR3 reads CSVEILGGYGSYEQYF. DNA for the CDR3: TGCAGCGTTGAAATTTTGGGTGGATACGGTTCCTACGAGCAGTACTTC.

A few counts support this clonotype. V gene TRBV27 combines with J gene TRBJ2-1; the match to TRBD1 covers 9 bases. The germline gives CDR1 MNHEY, CDR2 SMNVEV (reference sequence). The CDR3 runs 17 residues. The trim removed 3 bases at V and 4 bases at J, leaving 10 bases unmatched. The CDR3 sequence: CASSFGQGFPSYNEQFF. The DNA for the CDR3 is TGTGCCAGCAGTTTTGGACAGGGGTTCCCCTCTTACAATGAGCAGTTCTTC.

This clonotype was observed a few times. V and J are TRBV5-1 and TRBJ1-3; D uncertain. Germline V gene sequence: CDR1 SGHRS, CDR2 YFSETQ. The CDR3 sequence is 15 residues long. V dropped 2 bases and J dropped 0 bases, with 9 bases sitting between them. CDR3 loop: CASSFEFNSGNTIYF. The CDR3 DNA reads TGCGCCAGCAGCTTTGAGTTCAACTCTGGAAACACCATATATTTT. The full variable domain, rest sourced from reference TRBV5-1 and TRBJ1-3, is KAGVTQTPRYLIKTRGQQVTLSCSPISGHRSVSWYQQTPGQGLQFLFEYFSETQRNKGNFPGRFSGRQFSNSRSEMNVSTLELGDSALYLCASSFEFNSGNTIYFGEGSWLTVV.

There are many counts of this clonotype. The chain is built from TRBV12-3 or TRBV12-4 and TRBJ2-5; 7 bases fit TRBD1. The CDR3 is 16 residues long. The ends lost 6 bases at V and 2 bases at J; junction bases unmatched: 12. CDR3 in DNA: TGTGCCAGCAGCCCAATCCTACAGGGGTGGCAAGAGACCCAGTACTTC. It translates to CASSPILQGWQETQYF.

To note about this clonotype: Given a much more abundant clone one base away, this may be a read error. This chain joins TRBV29-1 and TRBJ2-3; D is possibly TRBD1 (6 bases). CDR1 is SQVTM, CDR2 ANQGSEA, per germline. This CDR3 spans 12 amino acids. Trimming took off 7 bases at V and 4 bases at J, with 12 bases between the two ends. The chain's CDR3 is CSGLKGADTQYF. The CDR3, as DNA: TGCAGCGGGCTAAAGGGGGCAGATACGCAGTATTTT.

The table lists this clonotype with many counts. The chain has TRBV20-1 and TRBJ1-4, with D perhaps matching TRBD1 (6 bases). The CDR3 has 13 residues. Per germline, CDR1 DFQATT and CDR2 SNEGSKA (reference sequence). Trimming cost V 5 bases and J 3 bases, with 10 bases left between them. For the CDR3, the DNA is TGCAGTGCTCCCACAGGGCCTAATGAAAAACTGTTTTTT. It yields the protein CSAPTGPNEKLFF.

This clonotype was counted at least ten times. V gene TRBV12-3 or TRBV12-4 combines with J gene TRBJ1-2; the D is unclear. The CDR3 is 13 residues long. Trimming took 5 bases from V and 7 from J, leaving 14 bases between them. The CDR3 spells CASSGGARVGYTF. As DNA, the CDR3 is TGTGCCAGCAGTGGAGGCGCTAGGGTTGGCTACACCTTC.

Worth noting for this clonotype: A much more abundant neighbour one base away suggests this may be a read error. The chain has TRBV5-6 and TRBJ2-6, with D perhaps assigned TRBD1 or TRBD2 (5 bases each). CDR3 length equals 15 residues. CDR1 is SGHDT, CDR2 YYEEEE, per germline. CDR3 region: CASSPGHSGAKVLTF. Written as DNA, the CDR3 is TGTGCCAGCAGCCCGGGGCACTCTGGGGCCAAAGTCCTGACTTTC.

This clonotype was picked up many times. V and J are TRBV6-6 and TRBJ1-2; 7 nucleotides agree with TRBD1. This CDR3 region has 13 residues. The germline gives CDR1 MNHNY, CDR2 SVGAGI (reference sequence). V was clipped by 7 bases and J by 4 bases; unmatched bases: 6. CDR3 DNA sequence: TGTGCCAGCAAACAGGGACAGATCTATGGCTACACCTTC. Its translation is CASKQGQIYGYTF.

This clonotype has ten or more counts. The chain carries TRBV5-1 and TRBJ2-5; no definite D call. Trimming left V 0 bases short and J 4 bases short, with 10 bases between. The CDR3 loop spans 14 amino acids. Germline lookup yields CDR1 SGHRS and CDR2 YFSETQ. The CDR3 region is CASSLEGTGETQYF. The CDR3 DNA reads TGCGCCAGCAGCTTGGAGGGAACTGGAGAGACCCAGTACTTC.

This clonotype was observed many times. The chain uses TRBV5-1 and TRBJ2-1; TRBD1 matches at 7 bases. The V gene end was trimmed by 2 bases and the J gene end by 4 bases; junction bases not matched to a gene: 6. CDR3 size: 15 residues. Germline V gene sequence: CDR1 SGHRS, CDR2 YFSETQ. In DNA form, the CDR3 reads TGCGCCAGCAGCTTCTCCGGGACAGAATACAATGAGCAGTTCTTC. Protein: CASSFSGTEYNEQFF. The variable domain in full, completed from reference TRBV5-1 and TRBJ2-1, reads KAGVTQTPRYLIKTRGQQVTLSCSPISGHRSVSWYQQTPGQGLQFLFEYFSETQRNKGNFPGRFSGRQFSNSRSEMNVSTLELGDSALYLCASSFSGTEYNEQFFGPGTRLTVL.

There are many counts of this clonotype. CDR3 coding DNA: TGCAGTGCTAGAGACCTGGGACTAGCCTTGAACGAGCAGTACTTC. Protein product: CSARDLGLALNEQYF. V usage is TRBV20-1 and J usage is TRBJ2-7, with 9 bases that match TRBD2. The germline gives CDR1 DFQATT, CDR2 SNEGSKA (reference sequence). With 0 bases clipped from V and 5 bases from J, the junction kept 8 bases outside the gene matches. The CDR3 totals 15 residues.

This clonotype showed up many times. The V call is TRBV20-1, the J call TRBJ2-2; D gene uncertain. The germline gives CDR1 DFQATT, CDR2 SNEGSKA (reference sequence). V was trimmed by 5 bases and J by 6 bases, leaving 10 bases between them. The CDR3 consists of 12 residues. The DNA of the CDR3 is TGCAGTGCTCACGCCCGGTCCGGGGAGCTGTTTTTT. Translating it yields CSAHARSGELFF.

This clonotype was found many times. The chain couples TRBV7-3 to TRBJ2-6, with D perhaps matching TRBD1 (5 bases). Trimming removed 5 bases from V and 0 bases from J, with 14 bases in between. This CDR3 comprises 17 residues. Germline V lookup: CDR1 SGHTA, CDR2 FQGTGA. CDR3 DNA: TGTGCCAGCAGCGTAGGACCTAGGGGCTCTGGGGCCAACGTCCTGACTTTC. It translates to CASSVGPRGSGANVLTF.

This clonotype showed up many times. V usage is TRBV2 and J usage is TRBJ2-3; 8 bases align to TRBD2. The junction had 3 bases not matched to a gene; V was cut back by 3 bases and J by 1 base. The CDR3 loop spans 15 amino acids. Germline CDR1 and CDR2: SNHLY and FYNNEI. CDR3 residues: CASSDGRGGTDTQYF. The CDR3 nucleotides are TGTGCCAGCAGTGACGGGAGGGGTGGCACAGATACGCAGTATTTT.

In this sample, this clonotype turned up many times. This rearrangement joins TRBV29-1 to TRBJ2-1, with 10 bases lining up with TRBD1. V lost 3 bases and J lost 8; bases outside the gene matches: 4. Germline CDR1 and CDR2: SQVTM and ANQGSEA. The CDR3 has 13 amino acids. The CDR3 nucleotides read TGCAGCGTTGATTTGACAGGGGGCGATGAGCAGTTCTTC. Translating gives CSVDLTGGDEQFF.

This clonotype was detected ten times or more. This rearrangement joins TRBV4-2 to TRBJ2-7; 7 bases align to TRBD1. In germline, CDR1 is LGHNA, CDR2 YNFKEQ. This CDR3 comprises 16 residues. With 0 bases clipped from V and 0 bases from J, the junction kept 5 bases outside the gene matches. The CDR3 DNA is TGTGCCAGCAGCCAAGATACGGACAGGTTCTCCTACGAGCAGTACTTC. This gives the protein CASSQDTDRFSYEQYF.